A selection of T cell receptor beta chains follows, all from one sample in a study of T cells after yellow fever vaccination. TCRdb re-called the 5' RACE reads through MiXCR, storing one row per CDR3 protein. The sample includes more than 120,000 distinct CDR3 sequences, over 7% of them seen just once. Sample: CD4+ T cells sorted from PBMCs, taken 5 days after the yellow fever booster vaccination. These TCRs come from a man aged 30 to 39 who received the YFV17D yellow fever vaccine. Each CDR3 is given with its conserved first and last residue. The D gene is left open where the match is weak. Only part of the rows carry a size: once, few, many, or a class if the clone is expanded.

TRBV20-1	many	TRBD1	TRBJ2-3	CSARNVGGRMDTQYF	TGCAGTGCTAGAAATGTAGGGGGCCGTATGGATACGCAGTATTTT
TRBV3-1	many	TRBD2	TRBJ2-3	CASSQAVAGSDTQYF	TGTGCCAGCAGCCAAGCTGTAGCGGGATCAGATACGCAGTATTTT
TRBV18	many	NA	TRBJ2-5	CASSPGVSETQYF	TGTGCCAGCTCCCCAGGGGTTTCGGAGACCCAGTACTTC
TRBV10-2	few	TRBD2	TRBJ2-5	CASSPTSGSRETQYF	TGCGCCAGCAGCCCGACTAGCGGGAGTCGGGAGACCCAGTACTTC
TRBV20-1	many	NA	TRBJ2-1	CSRPGRAAYNEQFF	TGCAGCCGGCCCGGCAGGGCGGCCTACAATGAGCAGTTCTTC
TRBV20-1	many	TRBD2	TRBJ2-3	CSASIREDATDTQYF	TGCAGTGCTAGTATCCGGGAGGATGCCACAGATACGCAGTATTTT
TRBV5-1	many	NA	TRBJ2-5	CASSLRGMLRETQYF	TGCGCCAGCAGCTTGAGAGGAATGCTTCGGGAGACCCAGTACTTC
TRBV30	many	NA	TRBJ1-2	CAWSLGGNYGYTF	TGTGCCTGGAGCCTTGGGGGGAACTATGGCTACACCTTC
TRBV5-5	few	NA	TRBJ2-7	CASSTRAEQYF	TGTGCCAGCTCGACCCGTGCCGAGCAGTACTTC
TRBV20-1	many	NA	TRBJ2-7	CSARGLRGEQYF	TGCAGTGCTAGAGGTCTGCGTGGTGAGCAGTACTTC
TRBV20-1	many	NA	TRBJ2-3	CSAMPSGTMTQYF	TGCAGTGCTATGCCATCCGGGACGATGACGCAGTATTTT
TRBV6-1	many	TRBD1	TRBJ2-7	CASSGTGAGGEQYF	TGTGCCAGCAGTGGGACAGGGGCTGGGGGCGAGCAGTACTTC
TRBV6-2/TRBV6-3	many	TRBD2	TRBJ2-2	CASSYSSSGRAVNGNGELFF	TGTGCCAGCAGTTACTCATCCAGCGGGAGGGCCGTGAATGGTAACGGGGAGCTGTTTTTT
TRBV7-8	many	TRBD2	TRBJ2-3	CASSAGLAGTDTQYF	TGTGCCAGCAGCGCCGGACTAGCGGGAACAGATACGCAGTATTTT
TRBV23-1	many	NA	TRBJ2-7	CATKVGIEQYF	TGCGCCACCAAAGTGGGAATCGAGCAGTACTTC
TRBV19	many	NA	TRBJ1-2	CASSIPGSNYGYTF	TGTGCCAGTAGTATACCTGGTTCTAACTATGGCTACACCTTC
TRBV4-1	many	TRBD1	TRBJ2-1	CASSQDVPRWTGDDEQFF	TGCGCCAGCAGCCAAGATGTTCCCCGGTGGACAGGGGACGATGAGCAGTTCTTC
TRBV28	many	NA	TRBJ2-1	CASFPSGKSNEQFF	TGTGCCAGCTTCCCCTCAGGGAAGAGCAATGAGCAGTTCTTC
TRBV20-1	many	NA	TRBJ2-5	CSARDVTRGRETQYF	TGCAGTGCTAGAGACGTAACACGAGGGCGCGAGACCCAGTACTTC
TRBV14	many	NA	TRBJ2-7	CASSPSRVGEQYF	TGTGCCAGCAGCCCCTCTAGGGTCGGCGAGCAGTACTTC
TRBV30	few	TRBD1	TRBJ1-2	CARGTVANYGYTF	TGTGCCCGTGGGACAGTAGCTAACTATGGCTACACCTTC
TRBV12-2	NA	NA	TRBJ2-1	CASRLVQGARAGGPVYNEQFF	TGTGCAAGTCGCTTAGTTCAGGGGGCGAGAGCGGGAGGGCCAGTCTACAATGAGCAGTTCTTC
TRBV10-3	many	NA	TRBJ2-2	CAISLGAGELFF	TGTGCCATCAGCTTGGGAGCCGGGGAGCTGTTTTTT
TRBV20-1	many	NA	TRBJ2-1	CSVEAGARFEQFF	TGCAGTGTAGAGGCCGGGGCAAGGTTTGAGCAGTTCTTC
TRBV20-1	many	TRBD2	TRBJ2-1	CSALTSGSYNEQFF	TGCAGTGCTCTTACTAGCGGGTCCTACAATGAGCAGTTCTTC
TRBV30	few	NA	TRBJ1-6	CAWSDGNNSPLHF	TGTGCCTGGTCGGACGGAAATAATTCACCCCTCCACTTT
TRBV12-3/TRBV12-4	many	NA	TRBJ2-7	CASSFGPNEQYF	TGTGCCAGCAGTTTCGGCCCCAACGAGCAGTACTTC
TRBV28	many	TRBD2	TRBJ2-7	CASRLSGRTYEQYF	TGTGCCAGCAGGTTGAGCGGGAGAACCTACGAGCAGTACTTC
TRBV7-3	few	TRBD2	TRBJ2-4	CASSLSGTSGLAKNIQYF	TGTGCCAGCAGTCTCTCCGGGACTAGCGGATTAGCCAAAAACATTCAGTACTTC
TRBV18	NA	NA	TRBJ1-2	CASFASAGNYGYTF	TGTGCCAGCTTCGCAAGCGCGGGTAACTATGGCTACACCTTC
TRBV5-6	many	NA	TRBJ1-3	CASSFQSSGNTIYF	TGTGCCAGCAGCTTCCAGAGCTCTGGAAACACCATATATTTT
TRBV6-2/TRBV6-3	many	NA	TRBJ1-2	CASSYSGPYGYTF	TGTGCCAGCAGTTACTCCGGTCCATATGGCTACACCTTC
TRBV7-2	many	TRBD2	TRBJ2-1	CASSSGGTSEFF	TGTGCCAGCAGCTCAGGCGGGACTAGCGAGTTCTTC
TRBV20-1	many	NA	TRBJ2-3	CSARGALTDTQYF	TGCAGTGCTAGGGGGGCCCTAACAGATACGCAGTATTTT
TRBV15	many	TRBD1	TRBJ2-7	CATSSHRGSSYEQYF	TGTGCCACCAGCAGCCACAGGGGGAGCTCCTACGAGCAGTACTTC
TRBV20-1	few	NA	TRBJ2-5	CSAPGLTSGETQYF	TGCAGTGCCCCGGGACTTACATCGGGAGAGACCCAGTACTTC
TRBV20-1	many	TRBD1	TRBJ2-7	CSVRPRTGPTYEQYF	TGCAGTGTCCGCCCGCGGACAGGGCCCACGTACGAGCAGTACTTC
TRBV5-5	many	NA	TRBJ1-1	CASSFQEVLPEAFF	TGTGCCAGCAGCTTCCAGGAGGTTTTACCTGAAGCTTTCTTT
TRBV5-1	many	TRBD2	TRBJ2-1	CASSFSGSIYNEQFF	TGCGCCAGCAGCTTTAGCGGGAGCATCTACAATGAGCAGTTCTTC
TRBV6-5	many	NA	TRBJ2-6	CASSYSGANVLTF	TGTGCCAGCAGTTACTCTGGGGCCAACGTCCTGACTTTC
TRBV27	many	NA	TRBJ2-7	CASSLAGARDEQYF	TGTGCCAGCAGTTTAGCAGGGGCGCGTGACGAGCAGTACTTC
TRBV20-1	many	TRBD1	TRBJ1-1	CSAMTGEVTEAFF	TGCAGTGCTATGACAGGGGAGGTGACTGAAGCTTTCTTT
TRBV7-9	NA	NA	TRBJ2-4	CASTLPTGDSRRGAKNIQYF	TGTGCCAGCACCCTCCCCACGGGGGACAGCCGGCGAGGGGCCAAAAACATTCAGTACTTC
TRBV15	many	NA	TRBJ1-1	CATSGGGTEAFF	TGTGCCACCTCCGGAGGTGGCACTGAAGCTTTCTTT
TRBV4-3	NA	NA	TRBJ2-4	CASSQFERAGIQYF	TGCGCCAGCAGCCAATTTGAGAGGGCGGGTATTCAGTACTTC
TRBV5-1	many	NA	TRBJ2-1	CASKEGVPENEQFF	TGCGCCAGCAAGGAGGGAGTTCCGGAGAATGAGCAGTTCTTC
TRBV20-1	many	TRBD1	TRBJ1-3	CSARPQGKGALSGNTIYF	TGCAGTGCTAGACCACAGGGGAAGGGGGCTCTCTCTGGAAACACCATATATTTT
TRBV28	few	TRBD2	TRBJ2-1	CAAWTSLYNEQFF	TGTGCCGCCTGGACTAGTCTTTACAATGAGCAGTTCTTC
TRBV28	NA	TRBD2	TRBJ2-1	CASRPLAGAVNELFF	TGTGCCAGCAGACCCTTAGCGGGGGCCGTCAATGAGCTGTTCTTC
TRBV20-1	few	NA	TRBJ2-1	CSADQGSSYNEQFF	TGCAGTGCGGATCAGGGTAGCTCCTACAATGAGCAGTTCTTC
TRBV12-3/TRBV12-4	many	NA	TRBJ2-5	CASSLNLGQETQYF	TGTGCCAGCAGTTTAAACTTGGGGCAAGAGACCCAGTACTTC
TRBV19	many	NA	TRBJ2-1	CASSIIFGTNSYNEQFF	TGTGCCAGTAGTATAATATTCGGGACCAACTCCTACAATGAGCAGTTCTTC
TRBV11-3	many	NA	TRBJ2-1	CASSLEAGSYNEQFF	TGTGCCAGCAGCTTAGAGGCTGGGTCCTACAATGAGCAGTTCTTC
TRBV11-2	many	NA	TRBJ2-2	CASSLDSGVSTGELFF	TGTGCCAGCAGCTTAGATTCCGGGGTTAGCACCGGGGAGCTGTTTTTT
TRBV19	many	NA	TRBJ2-1	CASTDRKNEQFF	TGTGCCAGTACCGACAGGAAAAATGAGCAGTTCTTC